Shown below are 9 T cell receptor beta chains from a single sample sequenced in a study of T cell responses to AZD1222 COVID-19 vaccine (dated by TCRdb to the early 2020s). Library preparation was by the immunoSEQ multiplex PCR assay. This immuneACCESS table, as held by TCRdb, lists in-frame sequences with V and J called but not all clones. Of the missing ones, under half trace to an unresolved V gene in checked studies; the others have no known cause. For this sample there are under 200,000 clones; 85% to 95% appear just once. The leading ten clones occupy 0.64% of the sample. The intended sense of this specimen's time point label: baseline before first vaccination. Sequenced here: peripheral blood, sampled on day 0 of AZD1222 vaccination. All receptors derive from an adult in good health.

This chain links TRBV28 with TRBJ2-1; possibly TRBD1 for D (6 bases). Germline CDR1 and CDR2: MDHEN and SYDVKM. The CDR3 covers 15 residues. The V gene lost 1 base and the J gene lost 8 bases, with 15 bases spanning the gap. The CDR3 sequence: CASSLSPRQVDEQFF. CDR3 DNA sequence: TGTGCCAGCAGTTTATCCCCAAGACAGGTGGATGAGCAGTTCTTC.

V is TRBV5-1 and J is TRBJ2-3; the D gene is possibly TRBD2 (5 bases). This CDR3 contains 12 residues. CDR1 SGHRS and CDR2 YFSETQ come from the germline V gene. Trimming took 3 bases from V and 5 from J, leaving 7 bases between them. CDR3 coding DNA: TGCGCCAGCAGCTCCGAGGGAGATACGCAGTATTTT. Protein sequence: CASSSEGDTQYF.

V and J are TRBV2 and TRBJ2-2; D might be TRBD1 (5 bases). The CDR3 runs 15 residues. The ends were cut back, 7 bases at V and 7 bases at J, with 19 bases in the middle. Germline loops: CDR1 SNHLY, CDR2 FYNNEI. The CDR3 is CASKGITKGIGELFF. The CDR3 DNA reads TGTGCCAGCAAAGGGATCACCAAGGGGATCGGGGAGCTGTTTTTT. Full variable domain (remainder filled in from reference TRBV2 and TRBJ2-2): EPEVTQTPSHQVTQMGQEVILRCVPISNHLYFYWYRQILGQKVEFLVSFYNNEISEKSEIFDDQFSVERPDGSNFTLKIRSTKLEDSAMYFCASKGITKGIGELFFGEGSRLTVL.

The chain has TRBV7-9 and TRBJ2-3; no clear D gene. Germline CDR1 SEHNR, CDR2 FQNEAQ (reference sequence). Deletions cut 3 bases from V and 6 bases from J, with 10 bases between. This CDR3 spans 13 amino acids. The CDR3 loop is CASSLTLGDTQYF. The CDR3 nucleotides are TGTGCCAGCAGCTTGACGTTGGGGGATACGCAGTATTTT.

CDR3 in amino acids: CASSEFPSYEQYF. Here the CDR3 DNA reads TGTGCCAGCAGTGAGTTCCCCTCCTACGAGCAGTACTTC. The rearrangement joins TRBV2 to TRBJ2-7, with D hard to call. CDR1 is SNHLY, CDR2 FYNNEI, per germline. V was pared by 3 bases and J by 0 bases, with 6 bases between. This CDR3 spans 13 amino acids.

The rearrangement uses TRBV5-4 and TRBJ2-5; D call uncertain. From germline, CDR1 is SGHNT and CDR2 YYREEE (reference sequence). This CDR3 contains 14 residues. Trimming cost V 4 bases and J 5 bases, with 15 bases left between them. The CDR3 nucleotides read TGTGCCAGCAGCCCCCCCTGGAGCCCCGAGACCCAGTACTTC. This sequence encodes CASSPPWSPETQYF.

For this clone: Other DNA sequences in this specimen translate into the identical CDR3. The chain carries TRBV5-4 and TRBJ1-2; D gene uncertain. The V end lost 0 bases, the J end lost 8 bases, and 8 bases lay between the germline ends. There are 12 residues in the CDR3. The germline CDR1 and CDR2 sequences are SGHNT and YYREEE (reference sequence). The CDR3 loop reads CASSLDGGGYTF. CDR3 sequence (DNA): TGTGCCAGCAGCTTGGACGGTGGAGGCTACACCTTC.

CDR3: CASSPAYSGTADTQYF. Written as DNA, the CDR3 is TGTGCCAGCAGCCCAGCATATAGCGGGACGGCAGATACGCAGTATTTT. This chain connects TRBV11-2 to TRBJ2-3; TRBD2 aligns across 8 bases. CDR1 and CDR2 (germline): SGHAT, FQNNGV. This CDR3 spans 16 amino acids. V was pared by 5 bases and J by 4 bases, with 11 bases of the junction left unmatched.

V gene TRBV4-2 combines with J gene TRBJ1-5; no clear D. Trimming stripped 0 bases from V and 5 bases from J, with 11 bases between. CDR3 length: 15 residues. Per germline, CDR1 LGHNA and CDR2 YNFKEQ. This chain's CDR3 is CASSQDWVSYQPQHF. DNA of the CDR3: TGTGCCAGCAGCCAAGATTGGGTGAGCTATCAGCCCCAGCATTTT.